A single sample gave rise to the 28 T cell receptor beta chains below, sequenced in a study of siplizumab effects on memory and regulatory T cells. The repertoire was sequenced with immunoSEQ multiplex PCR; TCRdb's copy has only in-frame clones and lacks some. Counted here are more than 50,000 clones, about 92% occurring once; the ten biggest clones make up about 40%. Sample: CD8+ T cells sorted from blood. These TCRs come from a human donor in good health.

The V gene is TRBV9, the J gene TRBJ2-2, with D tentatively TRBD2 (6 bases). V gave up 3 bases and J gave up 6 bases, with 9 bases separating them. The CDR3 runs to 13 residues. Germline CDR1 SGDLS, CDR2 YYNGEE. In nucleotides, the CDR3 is TGTGCCAGCAGCGCCCGGGGGTCCGGGGAGCTGTTTTTT. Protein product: CASSARGSGELFF.

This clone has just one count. The DNA of the CDR3 is TGTGCCAGCAGCTTATGGGGACAGGGTGGCGACGAGCAGTACTTC. This sequence encodes CASSLWGQGGDEQYF. This chain uses TRBV7-9 with TRBJ2-7; 9 bases agree with TRBD1. This CDR3 region has 15 residues. Unmatched junction bases numbered 7, after V lost 2 bases and J lost 5 bases. Germline CDR1 reads SEHNR; CDR2 reads FQNEAQ (reference sequence).

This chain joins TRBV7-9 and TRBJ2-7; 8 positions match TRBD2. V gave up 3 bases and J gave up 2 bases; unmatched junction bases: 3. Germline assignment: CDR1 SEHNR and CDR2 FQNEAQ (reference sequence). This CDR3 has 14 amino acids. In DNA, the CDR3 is TGTGCCAGCAGCTTGTCGGGGGGGCCCTACGAGCAGTACTTC. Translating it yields CASSLSGGPYEQYF. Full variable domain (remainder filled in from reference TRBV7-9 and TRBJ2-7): DTGVSQNPRHKITKRGQNVTFRCDPISEHNRLYWYRQTLGQGPEFLTYFQNEAQLEKSRLLSDRFSAERPKGSFSTLEIQRTEQGDSAMYLCASSLSGGPYEQYFGPGTRLTVT.

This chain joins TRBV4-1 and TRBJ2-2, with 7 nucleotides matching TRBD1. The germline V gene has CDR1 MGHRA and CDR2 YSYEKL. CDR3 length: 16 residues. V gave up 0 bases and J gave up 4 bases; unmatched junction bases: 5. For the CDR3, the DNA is TGCGCCAGCAGCCAAGATCCAACAGGGGTCACCGGGGAGCTGTTTTTT. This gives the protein CASSQDPTGVTGELFF.

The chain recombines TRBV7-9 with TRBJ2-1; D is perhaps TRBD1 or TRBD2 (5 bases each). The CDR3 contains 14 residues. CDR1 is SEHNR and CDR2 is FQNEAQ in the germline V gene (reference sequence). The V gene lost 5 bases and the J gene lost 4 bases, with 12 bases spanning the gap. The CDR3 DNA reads TGTGCCAGCAGCCGGGACGGTAATTACAATGAGCAGTTCTTC. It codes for CASSRDGNYNEQFF.

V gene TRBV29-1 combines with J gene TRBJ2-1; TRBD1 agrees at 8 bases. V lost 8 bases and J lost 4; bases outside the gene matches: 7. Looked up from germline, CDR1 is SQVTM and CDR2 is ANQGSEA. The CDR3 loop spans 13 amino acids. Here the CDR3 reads CSSPGDRYNEQFF. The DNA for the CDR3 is TGCAGCTCGCCCGGGGACAGGTACAATGAGCAGTTCTTC.

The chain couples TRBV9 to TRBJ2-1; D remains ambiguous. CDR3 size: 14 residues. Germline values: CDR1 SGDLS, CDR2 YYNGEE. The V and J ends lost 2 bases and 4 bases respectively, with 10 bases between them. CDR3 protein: CASSVAPVYNEQFF. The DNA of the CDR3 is TGTGCCAGCAGCGTTGCGCCGGTGTACAATGAGCAGTTCTTC.

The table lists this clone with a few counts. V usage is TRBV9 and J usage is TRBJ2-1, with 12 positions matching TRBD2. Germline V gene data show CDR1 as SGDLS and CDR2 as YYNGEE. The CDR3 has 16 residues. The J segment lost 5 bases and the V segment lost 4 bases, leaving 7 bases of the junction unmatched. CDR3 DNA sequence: TGTGCCAGCAGCCCACTAGCGGGAGGCACCGACAATGAGCAGTTCTTC. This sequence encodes CASSPLAGGTDNEQFF.

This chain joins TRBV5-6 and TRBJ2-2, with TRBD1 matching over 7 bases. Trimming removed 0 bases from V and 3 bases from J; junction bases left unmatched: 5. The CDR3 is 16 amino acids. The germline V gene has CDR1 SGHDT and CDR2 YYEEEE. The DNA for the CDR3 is TGTGCCAGCAGCTTGGGGCAGGGGGTGGACACCGGGGAGCTGTTTTTT. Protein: CASSLGQGVDTGELFF.

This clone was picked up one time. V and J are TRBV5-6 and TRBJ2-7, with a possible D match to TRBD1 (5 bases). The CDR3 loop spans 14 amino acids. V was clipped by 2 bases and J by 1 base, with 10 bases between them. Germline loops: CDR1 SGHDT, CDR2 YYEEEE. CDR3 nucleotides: TGTGCCAGCAGCTTACAGGAAGAATCCTACGAGCAGTACTTC. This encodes CASSLQEESYEQYF.

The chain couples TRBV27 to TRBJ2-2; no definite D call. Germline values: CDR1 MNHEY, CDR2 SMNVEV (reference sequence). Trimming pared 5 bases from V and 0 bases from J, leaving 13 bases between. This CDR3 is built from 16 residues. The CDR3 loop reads CASSLTLLANTGELFF. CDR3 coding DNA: TGTGCCAGCAGTCTAACTCTTCTGGCGAACACCGGGGAGCTGTTTTTT.

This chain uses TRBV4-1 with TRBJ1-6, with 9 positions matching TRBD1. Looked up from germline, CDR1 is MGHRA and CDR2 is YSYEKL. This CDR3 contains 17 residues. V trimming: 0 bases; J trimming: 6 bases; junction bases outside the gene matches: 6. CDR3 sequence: CASSQEDGTGSNSPLHF. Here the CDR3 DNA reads TGCGCCAGCAGCCAAGAGGATGGGACAGGGTCTAATTCACCCCTCCACTTT.

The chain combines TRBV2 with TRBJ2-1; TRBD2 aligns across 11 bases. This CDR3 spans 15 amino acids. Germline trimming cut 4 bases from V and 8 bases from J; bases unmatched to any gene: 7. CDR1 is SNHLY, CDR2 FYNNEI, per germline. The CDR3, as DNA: TGTGCCAGCAGTGCTGGTACTAGCGGGAGCCATGAGCAGTTCTTC. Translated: CASSAGTSGSHEQFF. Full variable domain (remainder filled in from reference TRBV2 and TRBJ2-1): EPEVTQTPSHQVTQMGQEVILRCVPISNHLYFYWYRQILGQKVEFLVSFYNNEISEKSEIFDDQFSVERPDGSNFTLKIRSTKLEDSAMYFCASSAGTSGSHEQFFGPGTRLTVL.

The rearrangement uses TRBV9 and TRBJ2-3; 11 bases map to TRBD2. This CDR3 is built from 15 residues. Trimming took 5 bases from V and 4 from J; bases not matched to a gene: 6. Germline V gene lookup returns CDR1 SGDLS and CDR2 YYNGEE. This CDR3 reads CASSVSGRGADTQYF. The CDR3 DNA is TGTGCCAGCAGTGTTAGCGGGAGGGGGGCAGATACGCAGTATTTT.

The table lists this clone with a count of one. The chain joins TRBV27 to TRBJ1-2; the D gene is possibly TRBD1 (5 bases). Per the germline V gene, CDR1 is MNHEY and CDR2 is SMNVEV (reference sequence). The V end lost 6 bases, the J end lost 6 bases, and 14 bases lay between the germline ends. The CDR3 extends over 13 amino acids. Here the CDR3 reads CASRLTAWDGYTF. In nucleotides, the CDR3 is TGTGCCAGCAGGCTGACAGCGTGGGATGGCTACACCTTC.

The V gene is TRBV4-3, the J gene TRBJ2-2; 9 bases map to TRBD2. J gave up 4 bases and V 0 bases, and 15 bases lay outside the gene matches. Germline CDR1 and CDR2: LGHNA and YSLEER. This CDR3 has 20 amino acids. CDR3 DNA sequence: TGCGCCAGCAGCCAAGAGACGAAGGGCCGACTAGCGGACTCCACCGGGGAGCTGTTTTTT. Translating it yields CASSQETKGRLADSTGELFF.

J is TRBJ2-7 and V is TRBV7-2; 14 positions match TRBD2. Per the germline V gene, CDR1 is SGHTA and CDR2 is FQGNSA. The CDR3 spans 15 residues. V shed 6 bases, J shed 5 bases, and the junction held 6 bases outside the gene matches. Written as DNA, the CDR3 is TGTGCCAGCAGTTTGGGACTAGCGGGAGCAGACGAGCAGTACTTC. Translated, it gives CASSLGLAGADEQYF.

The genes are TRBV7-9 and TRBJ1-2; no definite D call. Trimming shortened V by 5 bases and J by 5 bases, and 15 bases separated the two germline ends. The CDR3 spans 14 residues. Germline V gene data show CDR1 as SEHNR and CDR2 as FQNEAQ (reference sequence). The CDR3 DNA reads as TGTGCCAGCAGCGAACCGGGGAAAGCGTATGGCTACACCTTC. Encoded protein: CASSEPGKAYGYTF.

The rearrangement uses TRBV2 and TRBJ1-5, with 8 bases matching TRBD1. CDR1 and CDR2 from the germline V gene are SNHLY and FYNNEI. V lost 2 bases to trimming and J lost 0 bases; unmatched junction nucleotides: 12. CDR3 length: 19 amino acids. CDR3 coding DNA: TGTGCCAGCAGTGAAAGGATTGGACAGGGCAGGTCTAGCAATCAGCCCCAGCATTTT. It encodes CASSERIGQGRSSNQPQHF.

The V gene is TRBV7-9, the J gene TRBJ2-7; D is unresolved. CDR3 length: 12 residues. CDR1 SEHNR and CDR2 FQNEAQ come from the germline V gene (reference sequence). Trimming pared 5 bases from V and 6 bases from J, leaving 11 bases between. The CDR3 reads CASSLEAVEQYF. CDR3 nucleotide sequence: TGTGCCAGCAGCCTCGAGGCTGTCGAGCAGTACTTC. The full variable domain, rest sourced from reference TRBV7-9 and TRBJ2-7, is DTGVSQNPRHKITKRGQNVTFRCDPISEHNRLYWYRQTLGQGPEFLTYFQNEAQLEKSRLLSDRFSAERPKGSFSTLEIQRTEQGDSAMYLCASSLEAVEQYFGPGTRLTVT.

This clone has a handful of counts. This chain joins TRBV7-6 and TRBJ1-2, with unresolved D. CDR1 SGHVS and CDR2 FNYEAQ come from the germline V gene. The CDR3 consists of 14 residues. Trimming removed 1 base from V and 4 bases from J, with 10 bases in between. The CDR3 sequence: CASSLDPGSYGYTF. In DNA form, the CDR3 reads TGTGCCAGCAGCTTAGACCCGGGTAGCTATGGCTACACCTTC.

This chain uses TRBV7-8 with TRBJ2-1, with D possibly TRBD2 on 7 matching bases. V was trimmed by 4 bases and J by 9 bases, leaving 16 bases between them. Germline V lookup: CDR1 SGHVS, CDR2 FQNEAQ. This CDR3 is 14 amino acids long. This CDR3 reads CASSSRGGPLEQFF. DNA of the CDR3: TGTGCCAGCAGCTCTAGGGGGGGGCCCCTTGAGCAGTTCTTC.

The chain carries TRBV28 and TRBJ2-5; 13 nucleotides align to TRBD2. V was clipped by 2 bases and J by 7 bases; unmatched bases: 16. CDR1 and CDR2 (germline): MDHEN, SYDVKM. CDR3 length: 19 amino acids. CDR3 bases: TGTGCCAGCAGTTTAAGGACAGGGGGCCCGGGACTAGCGGGATGGACCCAGTACTTC. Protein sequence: CASSLRTGGPGLAGWTQYF.

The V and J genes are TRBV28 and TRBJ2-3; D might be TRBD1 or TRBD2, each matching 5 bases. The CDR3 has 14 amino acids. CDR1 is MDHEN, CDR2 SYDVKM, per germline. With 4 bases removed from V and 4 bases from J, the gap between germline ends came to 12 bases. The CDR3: CASSSAGRADTQYF. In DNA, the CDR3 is TGTGCCAGCAGTTCGGCAGGGCGGGCAGATACGCAGTATTTT. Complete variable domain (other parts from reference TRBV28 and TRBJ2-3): DVKVTQSSRYLVKRTGEKVFLECVQDMDHENMFWYRQDPGLGLRLIYFSYDVKMKEKGDIPEGYSVSREKKERFSLILESASTNQTSMYLCASSSAGRADTQYFGPGTRLTVL.

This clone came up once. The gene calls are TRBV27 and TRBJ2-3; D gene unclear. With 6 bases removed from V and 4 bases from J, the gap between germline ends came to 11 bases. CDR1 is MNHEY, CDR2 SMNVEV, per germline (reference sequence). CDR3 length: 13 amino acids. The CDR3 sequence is CASRFLEADTQYF. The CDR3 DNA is TGTGCCAGCAGATTCTTAGAAGCAGATACGCAGTATTTT.

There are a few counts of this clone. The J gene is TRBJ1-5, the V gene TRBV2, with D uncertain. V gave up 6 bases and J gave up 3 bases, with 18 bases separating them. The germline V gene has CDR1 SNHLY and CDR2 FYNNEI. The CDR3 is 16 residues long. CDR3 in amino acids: CASRMLWAAANQPQHF. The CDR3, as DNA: TGTGCCAGCAGGATGCTCTGGGCAGCGGCCAATCAGCCCCAGCATTTT.

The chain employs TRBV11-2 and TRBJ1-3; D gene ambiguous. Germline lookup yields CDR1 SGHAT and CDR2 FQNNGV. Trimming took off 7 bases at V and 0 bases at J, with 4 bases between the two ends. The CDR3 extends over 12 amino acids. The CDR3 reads CASMSSGNTIYF. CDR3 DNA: TGTGCCAGCATGTCCTCTGGAAACACCATATATTTT.

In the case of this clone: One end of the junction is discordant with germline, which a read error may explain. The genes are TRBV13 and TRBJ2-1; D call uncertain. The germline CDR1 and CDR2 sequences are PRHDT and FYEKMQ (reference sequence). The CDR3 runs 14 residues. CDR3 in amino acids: CASSLGGGYTEQFF. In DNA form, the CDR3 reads TGTGCCAGCAGCTTAGGGGGTGGTTACACTGAGCAGTTCTTC.